The sequence of this T cell receptor (beta chain) was determined in a study of control samples from healthy donors and cancer patients. Here immunoSEQ multiplex PCR was the method, and the copy in TCRdb shows in-frame clones only, minus some. The sample has around 200,000 clones, just under 95% seen once. This receptor was identified in a man aged 45-60 years in good health. The sample consisted of blood.

The CDR3 region has the DNA TGCGCCAGCAGCCCTGGACTCAGGGTAAGCTCTGGGGCCAACGTCCTGACTTTC. This codes for CASSPGLRVSSGANVLTF. This chain links TRBV5-1 with TRBJ2-6; TRBD1 or TRBD2 may be the D gene (5 bases each). Germline CDR1 and CDR2: SGHRS and YFSETQ. Trimming took 4 bases from V and 0 from J, leaving 17 bases between them. The CDR3 consists of 18 residues.